This entry features one T cell receptor beta chain sequence. What it binds is unknown. Germline V lookup: CDR1 MNHNY, CDR2 SVGAGI (reference sequence). Trimming took 2 bases from V and 7 from J, leaving 17 bases between them. The CDR3 extends over 15 amino acids. This entry is derived from a study of metastatic and nonmetastatic thyroid tumors. Study-wide background: The authors compared repertoires across blood and tumor or nodule tissue from malignant and benign thyroid patients. Whole-study results and caveats: Reported TCR beta diversity, measured in blood and tumor, was significantly higher for malignant thyroid tumors than for benign nodules.

As originally analysed: What underpinned the distant-metastasis classifier for papillary thyroid cancer was the set of CDR3 differences across clinicopathological groups. TCRdb called clones again from the PCR reads with MiXCR. It is TCRdb's table, rather than the study itself, that gives the V and J calls and clone size. The sample yields 5,500 to 7,000 clones, roughly a third seen once. All patients were treatment-naive before thyroid surgery. The gene calls are TRBV6-6 and TRBJ1-2; no reliable D call. The clonotype was recovered from a female donor with papillary thyroid cancer or a benign thyroid nodule (not recorded which). Some clones in this sample may be carry-over from other donors' samples. Material: adjacent normal tissue. CDR3 sequence: CASSYPPDLDGGYTF. Here the CDR3 DNA reads TGTGCCAGCAGTTACCCCCCGGATTTGGATGGTGGCTACACCTTC.